A selection of T cell receptor beta chains follows, all from one sample in a study of CD8 T cells in Susac syndrome. A single record per CDR3 protein comes from TCRdb applying MiXCR to the immunoSEQ multiplex PCR reads. The sample contains approximately 150,000 distinct CDR3 sequences, approximately 95% of which appear only once. Sequenced material: CD4+ T cells from PBMCs. The receptors come from a human donor with multiple sclerosis. The CDR3 runs from the conserved cysteine through the conserved F or W. The D gene is left open where the match is weak. Some rows mark clone size as missing; the rest say once, few, many or name a class of expanded clone.

once	TRBV3-1	13	NA	TRBJ2-6	TGTGCCAGCAGCCATCGACAGGTGGACGTCCTGACTTTC	CASSHRQVDVLTF
NA	TRBV6-2/TRBV6-3	16	TRBD2	TRBJ2-5	TGTGCCAGCAGTTACCCCGCCGGACGGAGCGGGGGGACCCAGTACTTC	CASSYPAGRSGGTQYF
NA	TRBV27	14	TRBD1	TRBJ1-2	TGTGCCAGCAGAAGACAGGGAAGCAACTATGGCTACACCTTC	CASRRQGSNYGYTF
NA	TRBV15	15	NA	TRBJ1-2	TGTGCCACCAGCAGAGATTCCCGACAGTCCTATGGCTACACCTTC	CATSRDSRQSYGYTF
NA	TRBV7-2	16	TRBD2	TRBJ2-1	TGTGCCAGCAGCCCCTCAGCGGGAGGGGGCATTTATGAGCAGTTCTTC	CASSPSAGGGIYEQFF
NA	TRBV6-5	14	NA	TRBJ2-5	TGTGCCAGCAGCCCTCGGTGGGGAAAAGAGACCCAGTACTTC	CASSPRWGKETQYF
once	TRBV24-1	15	TRBD1	TRBJ2-1	TGTGCCACCAGTGATCCGCCGACAGGGCACAATGAGCAGTTCTTC	CATSDPPTGHNEQFF
once	TRBV5-6	15	NA	TRBJ1-1	TGTGCCAGCAGCTTGGAGGCGCTTCAGAACACTGAAGCTTTCTTT	CASSLEALQNTEAFF
NA	TRBV7-9	16	TRBD2	TRBJ2-3	TGTGCCAGCAGCATACGGACTAGCGGGAGGGGAGATACGCAGTATTTT	CASSIRTSGRGDTQYF
NA	TRBV7-2	13	NA	TRBJ1-1	TGTGCCAGCAGCTTATTGTGGGGAACTGAAGCTTTCTTT	CASSLLWGTEAFF
NA	TRBV30	12	NA	TRBJ2-3	TGTGCCTGGACGTCGGGAGCAGATACGCAGTATTTT	CAWTSGADTQYF
NA	TRBV12-3/TRBV12-4	14	NA	TRBJ2-5	TGTGCCAGCAGTTCGGGGACTTCCAAAGAGACCCAGTACTTC	CASSSGTSKETQYF
NA	TRBV29-1	11	NA	TRBJ1-1	TGCAGCGTTGTTCGTAACACTGAAGCTTTCTTT	CSVVRNTEAFF
NA	TRBV10-3	15	TRBD1	TRBJ2-6	TGTGCCACCAATACAGGGGGCTCTGGGGCCAACGTCCTGACTTTC	CATNTGGSGANVLTF
NA	TRBV6-1	13	NA	TRBJ1-4	TGTGCAGGGGGAGGAGTGGTAGTTGAAAAACTGTTTTTT	CAGGGVVVEKLFF
once	TRBV27	17	TRBD1	TRBJ1-1	TGTGCCAGCAGTCCTAAAGGTTCGGGACAGGGGGCGATTTCTCGCTTCTTT	CASSPKGSGQGAISRFF
NA	TRBV29-1	15	NA	TRBJ2-6	TGCAGCGTTGGGGGGGCGAACTCTGGGGCCAACGTCCTGACTTTC	CSVGGANSGANVLTF
NA	TRBV9	14	TRBD2	TRBJ2-3	TGTGCCAGCAGCCTAGCGGGAGATGTAGATACGCAGTATTTT	CASSLAGDVDTQYF
NA	TRBV6-2/TRBV6-3	12	NA	TRBJ1-2	TGTGCCAGCAGCCCCTCAGACTATGGCTACACCTTC	CASSPSDYGYTF
NA	TRBV19	15	TRBD2	TRBJ2-5	TGTGCCAGTAGTATTCTAGCGGGAGGGCCAGAGACCCAGTACTTC	CASSILAGGPETQYF
NA	TRBV29-1	13	NA	TRBJ1-3	TGCAGCGTTGAAGAAAGACAGGGAAACACCATATATTTT	CSVEERQGNTIYF
NA	TRBV6-5	12	NA	TRBJ2-7	TGTGCCAGCCTTTCCCCTTTTTACGAGCAGTACTTC	CASLSPFYEQYF